These T cell receptor beta chains were read from a single sample in a study of T-cell reconstitution after alpha-beta-depleted transplantation in children. TCRdb used MiXCR to reprocess the PCR reads, holding one entry per CDR3 protein. The sample contains tens of thousands of distinct CDR3 sequences, about 7% of which appear only once. The specimen was PBMCs from the stem cell graft donor, collected from the stem cell graft. These receptors were collected from a human donor who donated a stem cell graft to a child with acute lymphoblastic leukemia. The conserved cysteine and the conserved F or W are not part of the CDR3 here. D genes are given only for firm matches.

j_gene | d_gene | v_gene | CDR3aa
TRBJ2-5 | . | TRBV5-1 | ASSLGQSVETQY
TRBJ2-2 | . | TRBV3-1 | ASSQDWSTGELF
TRBJ2-2 | TRBD1 | TRBV5-6 | ASSSSGTGGFITGELF
TRBJ2-7 | . | TRBV7-9 | ASSLRRGTLYYEQY
TRBJ2-2 | . | TRBV14 | ASSSGKKGLGELF
TRBJ1-1 | TRBD1 | TRBV27 | ASSDYTGGSGAF
TRBJ2-1 | TRBD2 | TRBV14 | ASSPTGGRAPGSYNEQF
TRBJ1-1 | TRBD1 | TRBV7-2 | ASRYRGLNTEAF
TRBJ2-7 | . | TRBV11-2 | ASSRWEQTNEQY
TRBJ1-2 | TRBD1 | TRBV7-2 | ASSSSGQGSYGYT
TRBJ2-1 | TRBD2 | TRBV27 | ASSEAGGPYNEQF
TRBJ1-1 | . | TRBV29-1 | SVVVGRTF
TRBJ1-5 | . | TRBV15 | ATSRTGHEPSYSNQPQH
TRBJ1-4 | TRBD1 | TRBV29-1 | SVLRGQGEKLF
TRBJ1-5 | TRBD1 | TRBV20-1 | SASDRGRNQPQH
TRBJ2-7 | . | TRBV5-4 | ASSLDGAYEQY
TRBJ2-2 | . | TRBV7-2 | ASSLVGGGTGELF
TRBJ2-3 | . | TRBV10-3 | AISESYEGDTQY
TRBJ1-3 | . | TRBV5-1 | ASSPGPSSGNTIY
TRBJ2-7 | TRBD1 | TRBV4-2 | ASSRDRDPPYEQY
TRBJ2-3 | . | TRBV5-1 | ASKGSRILTDTQY
TRBJ2-5 | TRBD2 | TRBV6-1 | ASSEEQRGSETQY
TRBJ2-3 | . | TRBV12-3/TRBV12-4 | ASSLGSEHTDTQY
TRBJ2-2 | . | TRBV12-3/TRBV12-4 | ASSLGGLYGELF
TRBJ1-1 | . | TRBV4-1 | ASSQPDGNTEAF
TRBJ1-6 | . | TRBV6-1 | ASSDPRRGYNSPLH
TRBJ2-1 | . | TRBV5-4 | AVPDRKAVGQF
TRBJ1-5 | TRBD1 | TRBV7-2 | ASSLNGQGLGQPQH
TRBJ1-6 | . | TRBV5-8 | ASSLAGGSSYNSPLH
TRBJ1-1 | . | TRBV5-1 | ASSLEGPVNTEAF
TRBJ2-7 | TRBD1 | TRBV2 | ASSEAGGKVEQY
TRBJ1-5 | TRBD1 | TRBV7-2 | ASSFRDSGNQPQH
TRBJ2-5 | . | TRBV18 | ASSPGSWRETQY
TRBJ2-5 | . | TRBV29-1 | SVVPGGQQETQY
TRBJ1-5 | . | TRBV3-2 | ASSLTGRGQKNQPQH
TRBJ2-1 | TRBD2 | TRBV7-3 | ASSPGGRVTYNEQF
TRBJ2-6 | . | TRBV12-3/TRBV12-4 | ASSLDDYIGVSGANVLT
TRBJ1-5 | . | TRBV5-5 | ASSLSASSNQPQH
TRBJ2-3 | TRBD2 | TRBV28 | ASRVAGGADTQY
TRBJ1-3 | . | TRBV6-5 | ASSYSTAGAGNTIY
TRBJ1-1 | . | TRBV12-3/TRBV12-4 | ASTIGAEAF
TRBJ2-3 | TRBD2 | TRBV6-5 | ASSLTSQTDTQY
TRBJ1-1 | . | TRBV19 | ASSPTVQGNTEAF
TRBJ1-1 | . | TRBV12-3/TRBV12-4 | ASSLGGASTEAF
TRBJ2-1 | TRBD2 | TRBV20-1 | SARERGLAGVREQF
TRBJ1-4 | . | TRBV27 | ASSLGNSGSTNEKLF
TRBJ2-5 | . | TRBV18 | ASHARGETQY
TRBJ2-3 | TRBD2 | TRBV5-1 | ASSLAGLAFADTQY